The entry below describes one TCR beta chain. PCR used 60 Vbeta primers and 13 Jbeta primers. Generated by immunoSEQ multiplex PCR, the TCRdb table keeps only in-frame clones and is missing some. The top ten clones hold 1.3% of a sample with roughly 150,000 clones, about 85% of them seen once. Trimming cost V 8 bases and J 3 bases; bases outside gene matches: 6. Germline V gene sequence: CDR1 MDHEN, CDR2 SYDVKM. The CDR3 covers 14 residues. This entry belongs to a study of cytomegalovirus exposure and HLA in healthy donors. The J gene is TRBJ1-5, the V gene TRBV28; 8 positions match TRBD1. The sequenced sample was PBMCs. This receptor was identified in a man aged 45-65 years in good health and CMV-seropositive. CDR3 residues: CASGPGGPNQPQHF. The DNA for the CDR3 is TGTGCCAGCGGACCAGGGGGCCCCAATCAGCCCCAGCATTTT.